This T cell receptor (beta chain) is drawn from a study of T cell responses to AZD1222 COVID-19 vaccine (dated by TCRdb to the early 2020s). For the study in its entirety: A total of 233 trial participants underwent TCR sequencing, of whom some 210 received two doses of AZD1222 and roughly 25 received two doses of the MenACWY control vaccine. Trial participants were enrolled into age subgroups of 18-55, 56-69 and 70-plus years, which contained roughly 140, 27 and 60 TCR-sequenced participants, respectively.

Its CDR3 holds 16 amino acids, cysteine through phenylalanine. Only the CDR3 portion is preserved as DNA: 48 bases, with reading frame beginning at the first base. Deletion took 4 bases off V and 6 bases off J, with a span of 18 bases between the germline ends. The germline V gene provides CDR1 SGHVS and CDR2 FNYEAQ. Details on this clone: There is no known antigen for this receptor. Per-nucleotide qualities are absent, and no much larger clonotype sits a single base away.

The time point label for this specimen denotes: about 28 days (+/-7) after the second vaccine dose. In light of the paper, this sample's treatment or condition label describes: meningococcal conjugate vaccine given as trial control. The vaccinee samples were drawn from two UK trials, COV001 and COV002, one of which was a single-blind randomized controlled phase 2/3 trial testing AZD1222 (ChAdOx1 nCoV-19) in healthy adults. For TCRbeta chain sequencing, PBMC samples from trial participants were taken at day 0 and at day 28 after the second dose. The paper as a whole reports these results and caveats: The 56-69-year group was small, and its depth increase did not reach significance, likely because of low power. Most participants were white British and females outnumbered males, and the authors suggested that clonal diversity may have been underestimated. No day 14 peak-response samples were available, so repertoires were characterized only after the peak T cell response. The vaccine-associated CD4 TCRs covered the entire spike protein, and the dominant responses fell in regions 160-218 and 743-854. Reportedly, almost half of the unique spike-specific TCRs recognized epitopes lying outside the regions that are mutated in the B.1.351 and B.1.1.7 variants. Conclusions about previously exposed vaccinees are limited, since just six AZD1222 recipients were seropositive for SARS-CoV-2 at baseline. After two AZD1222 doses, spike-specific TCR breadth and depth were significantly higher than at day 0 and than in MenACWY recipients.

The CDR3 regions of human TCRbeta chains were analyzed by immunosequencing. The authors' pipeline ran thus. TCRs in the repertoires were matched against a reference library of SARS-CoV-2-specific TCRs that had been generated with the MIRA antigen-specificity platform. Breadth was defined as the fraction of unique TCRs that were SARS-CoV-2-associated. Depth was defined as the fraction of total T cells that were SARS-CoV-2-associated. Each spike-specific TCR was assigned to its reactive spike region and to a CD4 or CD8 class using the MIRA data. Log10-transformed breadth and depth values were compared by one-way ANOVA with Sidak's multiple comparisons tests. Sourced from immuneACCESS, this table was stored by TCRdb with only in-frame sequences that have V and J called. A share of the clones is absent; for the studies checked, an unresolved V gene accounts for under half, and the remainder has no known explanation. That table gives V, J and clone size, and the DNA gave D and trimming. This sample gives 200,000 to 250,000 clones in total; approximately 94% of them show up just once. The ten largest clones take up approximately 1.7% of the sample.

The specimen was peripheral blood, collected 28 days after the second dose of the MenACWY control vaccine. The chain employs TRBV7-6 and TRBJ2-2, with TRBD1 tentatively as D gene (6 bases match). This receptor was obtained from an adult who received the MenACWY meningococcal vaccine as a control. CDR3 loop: CASSSVGAQSPGELFF. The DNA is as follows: TGTGCCAGCAGCTCCGTGGGGGCGCAGAGTCCCGGGGAGCTGTTTTTT.